This T cell receptor beta chain appears in the sequencing data of a study of vaccination effects on CD4 cells after COVID-19. Using viral peptide pools, the ViraFEST assay grew out antigen-specific CD4+ T cells prior to sequencing. Scientists isolated CD4+ T cells after a roughly ten-day culture period ended. Participants completed two doses of the BNT162b2 or mRNA-1273 vaccine. Nucleocapsid antibodies were negative in the vaccine recipients, who had never had SARS-CoV-2 infection. Profiling relied on immunoSEQ multiplex PCR, and the TCRdb table lists in-frame clones only, not all of them. Among approximately 25,000 clones listed, about three quarters were seen once. Turning to this clone: What it binds is unknown.

The sample was CD4+ T cells from PBMCs cultured with SARS-CoV-2 spike peptides, taken after COVID-19 vaccination. The sequence was obtained from a human donor who received a COVID-19 vaccine. Some clones in this sample may be carry-over from other donors' samples.

For the CDR3, the DNA is TGTGCCAGCATGGTTCCGGGACTAGCGGCCTCCTACGAGCAGTACGTC. The encoded protein is CASMVPGLAASYEQYV. The rearrangement uses TRBV7-9 and TRBJ2-7; 11 nucleotides match TRBD2. The CDR3 covers 16 residues. V was pared by 7 bases and J by 0 bases, with 8 bases of the junction left unmatched. Germline CDR1 and CDR2: SEHNR and FQNEAQ (reference sequence).